A single sample gave rise to the 5 T cell receptor beta chains below, sequenced in a study of regulatory T cells in long-lasting Graves disease. Building the TCR beta libraries relied on iRepertoire HTBI primers, and CDR3 regions underwent Arm-PCR. TCRdb re-analysed the multiplex PCR reads in MiXCR, keeping a single row per CDR3 protein. The data contain 350,000 to 500,000 distinct CDR3 sequences, over 20% of them singletons. Time point here: persistent/refractory GD, antithyroid drugs over 5 years with positive TRAb. RNA extracted from PBMCs served as the sequencing template. Here the sequenced sample was peripheral blood mononuclear cells (PBMCs), taken when the disease was refractory, from a patient treated with antithyroid drugs. The origin of the receptors is a female donor with Graves disease.

In this sample, this clonotype turned up many times. The gene calls are TRBV28 and TRBJ2-7; 8 bases line up with TRBD1. The junction had 7 bases not matched to a gene; V was cut back by 6 bases and J by 0 bases. Germline values: CDR1 MDHEN, CDR2 SYDVKM. The CDR3 totals 15 residues. Written as DNA, the CDR3 is TGTGCCAGCAGCGATAGACAGGGGCCCTCCTACGAGCAGTACTTC. Residues: CASSDRQGPSYEQYF.

This clonotype was counted a few times. This rearrangement joins TRBV9 to TRBJ1-5, with unresolved D. Per the germline V gene, CDR1 is SGDLS and CDR2 is YYNGEE. V was pared by 0 bases and J by 0 bases, with 4 bases between. The CDR3 length is 14 residues. CDR3 residues: CASSVGNSNQPQHF. For the CDR3, the DNA is TGTGCCAGCAGCGTAGGGAATAGCAATCAGCCCCAGCATTTT.

Ten or more counts support this clonotype. The chain carries TRBV28 and TRBJ1-1; D might be TRBD1 (5 bases). CDR1 and CDR2 from the germline V gene are MDHEN and SYDVKM. V was trimmed by 5 bases and J by 3 bases, leaving 19 bases between them. The CDR3 is 16 residues long. CDR3 amino acids: CASSLPNRYLDTEAFF. The CDR3 bases are TGTGCCAGCAGTCTTCCAAACAGGTATTTGGACACTGAAGCTTTCTTT. The full variable domain, with the rest looked up from reference TRBV28 and TRBJ1-1, is DVKVTQSSRYLVKRTGEKVFLECVQDMDHENMFWYRQDPGLGLRLIYFSYDVKMKEKGDIPEGYSVSREKKERFSLILESASTNQTSMYLCASSLPNRYLDTEAFFGQGTRLTVV.

This clonotype was detected many times. The gene calls are TRBV12-3 or TRBV12-4 and TRBJ2-7; no reliable D call. V lost 3 bases and J lost 0, with 6 bases in between. The CDR3 contains 13 residues. The CDR3 sequence: CASSLLDSYEQYF. In DNA form, the CDR3 reads TGTGCCAGCAGTTTGCTAGACTCCTACGAGCAGTACTTC.

This clonotype was recorded only once. One base away lies a much larger clone, so this may be a sequencing read error. The chain joins TRBV12-3 or TRBV12-4 to TRBJ2-7, with a possible D match to TRBD2 (6 bases). The CDR3 has 14 residues. V gave up 8 bases and J gave up 3 bases, with 17 bases separating them. This CDR3 reads CASGGKGLDYEQYF. The DNA for the CDR3 is TGTGCCAGCGGAGGGAAGGGTTTGGACTACGAGCAGTACTTC.